This T cell receptor (beta chain) was sequenced in a study of blood T cell repertoires in COVID-19. This clone has a single count. The CDR3 consists of 13 residues. V lost 5 bases and J lost 4; bases outside the gene matches: 7. Germline V gene data show CDR1 as SQVTM and CDR2 as ANQGSEA. Clones were sequenced by immunoSEQ multiplex PCR, and TCRdb holds only the in-frame ones, with some missing. The sample consists of around 150,000 clones, over 80% of them appearing once. The J gene is TRBJ2-7, the V gene TRBV29-1, with 8 positions matching TRBD1. Sequenced: peripheral blood. The receptor's source is a woman aged 50 to 65 with acute or convalescent COVID-19. Written as DNA, the CDR3 is TGCAGCGTTTTCCCCGACAGGGGATACGAGCAGTACTTC. It is translated as CSVFPDRGYEQYF.